The rows below give T cell receptor beta chains drawn from one sample of a study of human T cells and chemical hapten exposure. One entry per CDR3 protein, called by TCRdb with MiXCR from the RACE reads. The repertoire holds about 52,000 distinct CDR3 sequences, roughly 11% seen once, with around 1.8% in the top ten. Here the sequenced sample was whole blood, taken in connection with sensitization to the hapten diphenylcyclopropenone (DPC). The source is a woman aged 40 to 50 with alopecia areata. Some clones in this sample may be carry-over from other donors' samples. Each CDR3 is given with its conserved first and last residue. The order of the fields is CDR3 DNA, CDR3 protein, clone size, J gene, V gene, D gene. D genes are given only for firm matches. Only part of the rows carry a size: once, few, many, or a class if the clone is expanded.

CDR3 DNA: TGTGCCAGCAGCCCCGGCAGTCGTCGTGAAAAACTGTTTTTT
CDR3 protein: CASSPGSRREKLFF
clone size: few
J gene: TRBJ1-4
V gene: TRBV27
D gene: NA

CDR3 DNA: TGCAGCGCCTACCGGGACAGCGACACCGGGGAGCTGTTTTTT
CDR3 protein: CSAYRDSDTGELFF
clone size: few
J gene: TRBJ2-2
V gene: TRBV29-1
D gene: TRBD1

CDR3 DNA: TGTGCCATCAACCCGGGATTCTTGAGGAATGAGCAGTTCTTC
CDR3 protein: CAINPGFLRNEQFF
clone size: NA
J gene: TRBJ2-1
V gene: TRBV10-3
D gene: NA

CDR3 DNA: TGTGCCAGCAGTTCCCTAACCATAACTAACTATGGCTACACCTTC
CDR3 protein: CASSSLTITNYGYTF
clone size: many
J gene: TRBJ1-2
V gene: TRBV6-6
D gene: NA

CDR3 DNA: TGTGCCAGCAGCGTAGACTTCACTGGGTACCAAGAGACCCAGTACTTC
CDR3 protein: CASSVDFTGYQETQYF
clone size: many
J gene: TRBJ2-5
V gene: TRBV2
D gene: NA

CDR3 DNA: TGTGCCAGCAGCATATACAATGAGCAGTTCTTC
CDR3 protein: CASSIYNEQFF
clone size: NA
J gene: TRBJ2-1
V gene: TRBV6-5
D gene: NA

CDR3 DNA: TGCAGTGCTAGGTACCGAGGGGACCTCGGGACCCAGCATTTT
CDR3 protein: CSARYRGDLGTQHF
clone size: few
J gene: TRBJ1-5
V gene: TRBV20-1
D gene: NA

CDR3 DNA: TGTGCCAGCAGTGCGGACAGAAGCTCCTATAATTCACCCCTCCACTTT
CDR3 protein: CASSADRSSYNSPLHF
clone size: few
J gene: TRBJ1-6
V gene: TRBV25-1
D gene: NA

CDR3 DNA: TGCAGTGCTAGTATGGGGGGCGCGAACACTGAAGCTTTCTTT
CDR3 protein: CSASMGGANTEAFF
clone size: many
J gene: TRBJ1-1
V gene: TRBV20-1
D gene: NA

CDR3 DNA: TGTGCCAGCAGCCCCCCCCCGACAGGGAGGGACTACAATGAGCAGTTCTTC
CDR3 protein: CASSPPPTGRDYNEQFF
clone size: few
J gene: TRBJ2-1
V gene: TRBV7-9
D gene: NA

CDR3 DNA: TGTGCCAGCAGCTCGACAGGGCATGGAAGCTATGGCTACACCTTC
CDR3 protein: CASSSTGHGSYGYTF
clone size: few
J gene: TRBJ1-2
V gene: TRBV6-2/TRBV6-3
D gene: TRBD1

CDR3 DNA: TGTGCCAGCAGTTACTCACCCGGGTATCGGAGTTCCTACTATGGCTACACCTTC
CDR3 protein: CASSYSPGYRSSYYGYTF
clone size: NA
J gene: TRBJ1-2
V gene: TRBV6-5
D gene: NA

CDR3 DNA: TGTGCCAGCTCCACCAGCGAGGCCCTTCTGACTTTCTTT
CDR3 protein: CASSTSEALLTFF
clone size: many
J gene: TRBJ1-1
V gene: TRBV18
D gene: NA

CDR3 DNA: TGTGCCAGCAGCCAAGATGCCAGCCCTAATCAGCCCCAGCATTTT
CDR3 protein: CASSQDASPNQPQHF
clone size: NA
J gene: TRBJ1-5
V gene: TRBV4-2
D gene: NA

CDR3 DNA: TGTGCCATCAGTGAGTCTCTACGGGATGGGGCCAACGTCCTGACTTTC
CDR3 protein: CAISESLRDGANVLTF
clone size: many
J gene: TRBJ2-6
V gene: TRBV10-3
D gene: NA

CDR3 DNA: TGTGCCAGCAGTTACCAAAGCGGGAGGGCCAATGAGCAGTTCTTC
CDR3 protein: CASSYQSGRANEQFF
clone size: NA
J gene: TRBJ2-1
V gene: TRBV6-6
D gene: TRBD2

CDR3 DNA: TGCAGTGCTAGTGTAGGGGGTCGCAATCAGCCCCAGCATTTT
CDR3 protein: CSASVGGRNQPQHF
clone size: few
J gene: TRBJ1-5
V gene: TRBV20-1
D gene: NA

CDR3 DNA: TGCGCCAGCAGTGATCCCCCGATAGGCACAGATACGCAGTATTTT
CDR3 protein: CASSDPPIGTDTQYF
clone size: NA
J gene: TRBJ2-3
V gene: TRBV10-2
D gene: NA

CDR3 DNA: TGCAGCGTCGGACAGGGGAATGAGCAGTTCTTC
CDR3 protein: CSVGQGNEQFF
clone size: many
J gene: TRBJ2-1
V gene: TRBV29-1
D gene: TRBD1

CDR3 DNA: TGTGCCAGCAGTTTATCGGTGGGTGAGCAGTTCTTC
CDR3 protein: CASSLSVGEQFF
clone size: NA
J gene: TRBJ2-1
V gene: TRBV28
D gene: NA